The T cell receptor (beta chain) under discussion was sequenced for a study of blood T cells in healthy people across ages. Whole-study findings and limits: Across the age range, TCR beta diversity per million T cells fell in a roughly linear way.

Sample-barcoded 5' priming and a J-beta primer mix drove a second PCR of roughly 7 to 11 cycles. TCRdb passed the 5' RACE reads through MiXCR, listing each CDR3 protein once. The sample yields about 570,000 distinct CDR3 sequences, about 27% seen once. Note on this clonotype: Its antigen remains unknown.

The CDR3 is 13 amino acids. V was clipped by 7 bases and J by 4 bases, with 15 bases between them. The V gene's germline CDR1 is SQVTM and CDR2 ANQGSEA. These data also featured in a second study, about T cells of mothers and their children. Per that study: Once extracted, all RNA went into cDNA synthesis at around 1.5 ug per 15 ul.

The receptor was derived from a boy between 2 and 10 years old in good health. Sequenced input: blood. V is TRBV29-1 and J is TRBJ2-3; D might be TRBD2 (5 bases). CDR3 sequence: CSAPGPGSDTQYF. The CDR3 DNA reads TGCAGCGCCCCGGGCCCGGGGTCAGATACGCAGTATTTT.